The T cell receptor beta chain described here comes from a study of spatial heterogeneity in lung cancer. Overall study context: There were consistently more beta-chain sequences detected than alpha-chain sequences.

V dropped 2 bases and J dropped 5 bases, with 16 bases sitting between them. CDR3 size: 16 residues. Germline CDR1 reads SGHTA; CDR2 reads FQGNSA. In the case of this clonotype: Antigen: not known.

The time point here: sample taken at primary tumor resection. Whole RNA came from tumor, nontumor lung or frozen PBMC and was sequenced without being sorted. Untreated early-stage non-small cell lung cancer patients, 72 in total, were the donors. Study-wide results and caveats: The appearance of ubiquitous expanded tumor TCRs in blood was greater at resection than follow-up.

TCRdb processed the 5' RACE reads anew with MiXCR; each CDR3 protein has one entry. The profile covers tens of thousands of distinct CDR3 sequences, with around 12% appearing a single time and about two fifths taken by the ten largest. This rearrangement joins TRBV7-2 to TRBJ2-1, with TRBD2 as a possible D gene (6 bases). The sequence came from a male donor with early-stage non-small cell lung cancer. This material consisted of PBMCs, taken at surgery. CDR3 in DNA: TGTGCCAGCAGCTTAAATGGGCGGGGCCTCAACAATGAGCAGTTCTTC. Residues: CASSLNGRGLNNEQFF.